The rows below give T cell receptor beta chains drawn from one sample of a study of blood T cell repertoires in COVID-19. Repertoires were generated with immunoSEQ multiplex PCR, while TCRdb's copy carries only in-frame clones and drops some. Among around 200,000 clones, roughly four fifths were seen once, and the ten largest hold around 8.8%. The sample taken for sequencing was PBMCs or T cells enriched from blood (not recorded which). These TCRs come from a man aged 40-55 years who had recovered from COVID-19. The CDR3 runs from the conserved cysteine through the conserved F or W. Each record gives: J gene, V gene, clone size, D gene, CDR3 protein, CDR3 DNA. A D gene is named only where the DNA matches it firmly. The listing skips clone size in some rows; elsewhere it reads once, few, many or a size class.

TRBJ2-5 TRBV5-6 once TRBD1 CASSFGTGLETQYF TGTGCCAGCAGCTTCGGGACAGGGTTGGAGACCCAGTACTTC
TRBJ1-2 TRBV29-1 - - CSVRRLDYGYTF TGCAGCGTTCGCAGGCTCGACTATGGCTACACCTTC
TRBJ2-3 TRBV2 - - CASSDLGGILGTQYF TGTGCCAGCAGTGATCTTGGCGGGATATTGGGTACGCAGTATTTT
TRBJ1-5 TRBV10-3 - - CAISEGGLDNQPQHF TGTGCCATCAGTGAGGGGGGGTTGGACAATCAGCCCCAGCATTTT
TRBJ1-2 TRBV2 many - CASSRTRDIYGYTF TGTGCCAGCAGTCGAACCAGGGACATCTATGGCTACACCTTC
TRBJ1-2 TRBV6-5 - TRBD1 CASSSHGQANYGYTF TGTGCCAGCAGTTCGCACGGACAGGCTAACTATGGCTACACCTTC
TRBJ2-5 TRBV5-4 - TRBD1 CASSSPGTGDSETQYF TGTGCCAGCAGCTCCCCCGGGACAGGGGACTCAGAGACCCAGTACTTC
TRBJ2-6 TRBV18 - - CASSPRTANSGANVLTF TGTGCCAGCTCACCCAGGACAGCCAACTCTGGGGCCAACGTCCTGACTTTC
TRBJ2-6 TRBV5-5 - TRBD1 CASNLTGGNVLTF TGTGCCAGCAACCTGACAGGGGGCAACGTCCTGACTTTC
TRBJ1-5 TRBV4-2 - TRBD1 CASSQARQGLSNQPQHF TGTGCCAGCAGCCAAGCCCGACAGGGGTTGAGCAATCAGCCCCAGCATTTT
TRBJ1-6 TRBV27 - - CATSKEINSPLHF TGTGCCACATCAAAAGAGATTAATTCACCCCTCCACTTT
TRBJ2-5 TRBV5-1 - TRBD1 CASSGGQGWETQYF TGCGCCAGCAGCGGTGGACAGGGTTGGGAGACCCAGTACTTC
TRBJ1-5 TRBV30 - TRBD1 CAWSPGNTGVRQPQHF TGTGCCTGGAGTCCCGGAAATACAGGGGTTAGACAGCCCCAGCATTTT
TRBJ2-1 TRBV6-2/TRBV6-3 many - CASSLAELNEQFF TGTGCCAGCAGTTTAGCGGAGCTCAATGAGCAGTTCTTC
TRBJ2-7 TRBV27 many - CASSLRVRYEQYF TGTGCCAGCAGTTTACGGGTGCGGTACGAGCAGTACTTC
TRBJ1-1 TRBV18 - TRBD1 CASSETRTGVGTEAFF TGTGCCAGCTCAGAGACCAGGACAGGGGTCGGCACTGAAGCTTTCTTT
TRBJ1-2 TRBV3-1/TRBV3-2 - - CASSISGQKGYTF TGTGCCAGCAGCATCTCCGGACAGAAGGGCTACACCTTC
TRBJ1-2 TRBV11-2 - TRBD1 CASSPWGQGNYGYTF TGTGCCAGCAGCCCATGGGGACAGGGCAACTATGGCTACACCTTC
TRBJ2-5 TRBV5-4 - - CASRRGGLKETQYF TGTGCCAGCAGGAGGGGGGGGTTAAAAGAGACCCAGTACTTC
TRBJ1-2 TRBV6-5 - - CASSYAEGVGYTF TGTGCCAGCAGTTACGCAGAGGGGGTTGGCTACACCTTC
TRBJ1-6 TRBV2 - - CATRDTAFLKISPLHF TGTGCCACTAGGGACACGGCCTTCCTTAAAATTTCACCCCTCCACTTT
TRBJ1-2 TRBV29-1 once - CSVRTDGNYGYTF TGCAGCGTGAGGACAGATGGGAACTATGGCTACACCTTC
TRBJ2-1 TRBV6-5 many TRBD2 CASRRGGSGYNEQFF TGTGCCAGCAGGAGGGGAGGGAGCGGCTACAATGAGCAGTTCTTC
TRBJ1-2 TRBV5-1 once - CASSPSGGYGYTF TGCGCCAGCAGCCCCAGTGGCGGCTATGGCTACACCTTC
TRBJ1-2 TRBV5-1 - - CASSLSGAYGYTF TGCGCCAGCAGCCTTTCTGGAGCCTATGGCTACACCTTC
TRBJ2-7 TRBV29-1 - - CSVAAATYEQYF TGCAGCGTTGCGGCGGCCACCTACGAGCAGTACTTC
TRBJ1-2 TRBV6-1 - - CASSEETGPALYGYTF TGTGCCAGCAGTGAGGAGACAGGACCAGCCCTCTATGGCTACACCTTC
TRBJ1-2 TRBV12-3/TRBV12-4 - - CASSFNTYGYTF TGTGCCAGCAGTTTCAACACCTATGGCTACACCTTC
TRBJ1-3 TRBV18 - TRBD1 CASSPDRGSGNTIYF TGTGCCAGCTCACCCGACAGGGGCTCTGGAAACACCATATATTTT
TRBJ2-2 TRBV12-5 - - CASGSGSNTGELFF TGTGCTAGTGGTAGCGGCTCGAACACCGGGGAGCTGTTTTTT
TRBJ1-1 TRBV6-5 - - CAGGNSGNTEAFF TGTGCCGGGGGGAACTCAGGGAACACTGAAGCTTTCTTT
TRBJ2-1 TRBV5-5 many - CASSLDSSSYNEQFF TGTGCCAGCAGCTTAGACAGCTCCTCCTACAATGAGCAGTTCTTC
TRBJ1-2 TRBV2 - - CASRPRQSYGYTF TGTGCCAGCAGACCACGACAGAGCTATGGCTACACCTTC
TRBJ1-5 TRBV10-1 - - CASSSGVGGQPQHF TGCGCCAGCAGCTCCGGAGTTGGTGGTCAGCCCCAGCATTTT
TRBJ2-3 TRBV15 - TRBD2 CATSRDLREWSDTQYF TGTGCCACCAGCAGAGATCTGCGGGAGTGGTCCGATACGCAGTATTTT
TRBJ2-7 TRBV7-8 - TRBD1 CASSYNRDSPYEQYF TGTGCCAGCAGCTATAACCGGGACAGTCCCTACGAGCAGTACTTC
TRBJ1-5 TRBV19 - - CASSMLAGNQPQHF TGTGCCAGTAGTATGTTGGCAGGCAATCAGCCCCAGCATTTT
TRBJ2-1 TRBV5-4 few TRBD2 CASSRASRRGDEQFF TGTGCCAGCAGCCGCGCATCCCGTCGGGGGGATGAGCAGTTCTTC
TRBJ1-2 TRBV7-9 - TRBD1 CASSSGTGGRGGYTF TGTGCCAGCAGCTCCGGGACAGGGGGCCGGGGTGGCTACACCTTC
TRBJ2-7 TRBV19 - - CASSMGREQYF TGTGCCAGTAGTATGGGGCGCGAGCAGTACTTC
TRBJ2-5 TRBV10-1 - TRBD1 CASSKGQGPQQETQYF TGCGCCAGCTCGAAGGGACAGGGTCCGCAACAAGAGACCCAGTACTTC
TRBJ2-1 TRBV5-1 - TRBD1 CASSQTGQGYNEQFF TGCGCCAGCAGCCAAACCGGACAGGGTTACAATGAGCAGTTCTTC
TRBJ2-1 TRBV6-6 - TRBD2 CASSLASGSYNEQFF TGTGCCAGCAGTTTGGCTAGCGGGTCCTACAATGAGCAGTTCTTC
TRBJ2-1 TRBV18 - TRBD2 CASSPHELAASSYNEQFF TGTGCCAGCTCACCACACGAACTAGCGGCGAGCTCCTACAATGAGCAGTTCTTC
TRBJ2-7 TRBV11-2 - TRBD1 CASSTRQGPSYEQYF TGTGCCAGCAGCACCCGACAGGGCCCCTCCTACGAGCAGTACTTC
TRBJ2-5 TRBV5-1 - TRBD2 CASSTSGFQETQYF TGCGCCAGCAGTACTAGCGGTTTCCAAGAGACCCAGTACTTC
TRBJ1-1 TRBV6-4 - - CASGPGRNTEAFF TGTGCCAGCGGCCCGGGGAGGAACACTGAAGCTTTCTTT
TRBJ2-1 TRBV24-1 - - CATSGAGRYNEQFF TGTGCCACCAGTGGTGCAGGGCGCTACAATGAGCAGTTCTTC
TRBJ1-5 TRBV19 - - CASSRWGGNQPQHF TGTGCCAGTAGTCGGTGGGGGGGAAATCAGCCCCAGCATTTT
TRBJ1-6 TRBV28 - - CASSSVQFSPLHF TGTGCCAGCAGTTCTGTACAATTTTCACCCCTCCACTTT
TRBJ2-3 TRBV19 - TRBD2 CASSRRGTSRFTDTQYF TGTGCCAGTAGTAGAAGAGGGACTAGCCGATTCACAGATACGCAGTATTTT